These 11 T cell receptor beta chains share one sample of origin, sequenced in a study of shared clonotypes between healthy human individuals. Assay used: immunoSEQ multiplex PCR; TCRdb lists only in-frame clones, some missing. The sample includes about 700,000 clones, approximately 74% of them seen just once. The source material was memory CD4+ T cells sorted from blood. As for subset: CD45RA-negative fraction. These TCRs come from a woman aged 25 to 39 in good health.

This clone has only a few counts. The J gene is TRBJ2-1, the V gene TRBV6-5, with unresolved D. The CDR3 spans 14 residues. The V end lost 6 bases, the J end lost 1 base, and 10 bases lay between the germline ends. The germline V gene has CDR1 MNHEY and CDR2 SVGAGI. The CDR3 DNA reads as TGTGCCAGCAGGCTCTTGGGGTCCTACAATGAGCAGTTCTTC. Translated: CASRLLGSYNEQFF.

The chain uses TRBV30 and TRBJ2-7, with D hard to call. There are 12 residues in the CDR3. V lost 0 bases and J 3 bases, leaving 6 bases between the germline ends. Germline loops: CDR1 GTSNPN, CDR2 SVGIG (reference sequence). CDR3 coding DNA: TGTGCCTGGAGTGTCACCGACTACGAGCAGTACTTC. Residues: CAWSVTDYEQYF.

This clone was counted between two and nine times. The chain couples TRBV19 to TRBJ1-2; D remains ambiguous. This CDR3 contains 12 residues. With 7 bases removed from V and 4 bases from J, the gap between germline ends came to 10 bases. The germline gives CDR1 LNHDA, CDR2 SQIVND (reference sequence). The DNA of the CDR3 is TGTGCCAGTACCACGGGGAGCTATGGCTACACCTTC. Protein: CASTTGSYGYTF.

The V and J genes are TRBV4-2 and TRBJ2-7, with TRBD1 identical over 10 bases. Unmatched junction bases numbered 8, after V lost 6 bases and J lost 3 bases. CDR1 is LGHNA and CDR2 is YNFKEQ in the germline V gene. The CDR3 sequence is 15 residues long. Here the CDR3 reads CASRGEGQGFYEQYF. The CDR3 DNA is TGTGCCAGCAGGGGCGAGGGACAGGGGTTCTACGAGCAGTACTTC.

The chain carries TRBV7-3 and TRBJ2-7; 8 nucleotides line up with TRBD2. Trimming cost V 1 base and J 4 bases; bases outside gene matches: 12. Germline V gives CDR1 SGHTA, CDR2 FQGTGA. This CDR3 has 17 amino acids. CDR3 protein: CASSLSPLGAGEYEQYF. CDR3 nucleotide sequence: TGTGCCAGCAGCTTAAGCCCCCTGGGAGCGGGAGAGTACGAGCAGTACTTC.

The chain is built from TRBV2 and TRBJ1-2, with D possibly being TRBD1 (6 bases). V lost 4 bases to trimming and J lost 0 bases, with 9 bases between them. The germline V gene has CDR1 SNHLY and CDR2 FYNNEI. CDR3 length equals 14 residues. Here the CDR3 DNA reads TGTGCCAGCAGTGGGACAGCATCTAACTATGGCTACACCTTC. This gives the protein CASSGTASNYGYTF.

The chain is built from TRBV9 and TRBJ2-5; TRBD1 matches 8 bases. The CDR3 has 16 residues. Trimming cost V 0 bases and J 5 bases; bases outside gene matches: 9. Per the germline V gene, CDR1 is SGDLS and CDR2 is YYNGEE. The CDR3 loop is CASSVGQGSSSETQYF. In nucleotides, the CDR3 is TGTGCCAGCAGCGTAGGACAGGGGTCTAGCTCGGAGACCCAGTACTTC.

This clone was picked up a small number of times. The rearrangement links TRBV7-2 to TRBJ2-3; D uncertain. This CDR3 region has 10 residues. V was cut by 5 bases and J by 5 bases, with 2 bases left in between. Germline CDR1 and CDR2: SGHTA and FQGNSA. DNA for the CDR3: TGTGCCAGCAGCCGAGATACGCAGTATTTT. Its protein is CASSRDTQYF.

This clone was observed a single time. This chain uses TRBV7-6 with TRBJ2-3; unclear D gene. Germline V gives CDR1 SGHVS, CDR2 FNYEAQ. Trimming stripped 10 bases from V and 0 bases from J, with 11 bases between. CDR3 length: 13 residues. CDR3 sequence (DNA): TGTGCCACTGGGAAAGCTAGCACAGATACGCAGTATTTT. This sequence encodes CATGKASTDTQYF.

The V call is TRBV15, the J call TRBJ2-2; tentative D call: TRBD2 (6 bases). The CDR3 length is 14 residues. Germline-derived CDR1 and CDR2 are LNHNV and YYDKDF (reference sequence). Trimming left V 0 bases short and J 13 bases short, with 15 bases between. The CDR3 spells CATSRDPLGGGLFF. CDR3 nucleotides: TGTGCCACCAGCAGAGACCCCTTGGGAGGAGGGCTGTTTTTT.

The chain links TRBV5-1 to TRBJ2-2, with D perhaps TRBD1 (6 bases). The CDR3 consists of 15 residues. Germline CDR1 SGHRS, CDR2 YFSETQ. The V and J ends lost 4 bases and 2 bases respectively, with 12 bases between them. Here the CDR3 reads CASSAQGSNTGELFF. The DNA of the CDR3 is TGCGCCAGCAGCGCCCAGGGGTCCAACACCGGGGAGCTGTTTTTT.